This entry lists 23 T cell receptor beta chains sequenced from one sample in a study of T cell repertoires in cytomegalovirus infection. TCRdb re-called the reads with MiXCR, one entry per CDR3 protein. Among 200,000 to 250,000 distinct CDR3 sequences listed, roughly 22% were seen once. Sequenced sample: CD8+ T cells from PBMCs. These receptors were collected from a human donor in good health (CMV status not recorded). Some clones in this sample may be carry-over from other donors' samples.

This clonotype was found a few times. This sequence joins TRBV2 and TRBJ2-7; D is unclear. Germline V gene sequence: CDR1 SNHLY, CDR2 FYNNEI. Trimming took off 2 bases at V and 1 base at J, with 6 bases between the two ends. The CDR3 covers 13 residues. The CDR3 region has the DNA TGTGCCAGCAGTGAAACTCCATCCTACGAGCAGTACTTC. This sequence encodes CASSETPSYEQYF.

This clonotype was detected many times. This chain links TRBV7-2 with TRBJ2-7; D unresolved. The CDR3 has 13 residues. V lost 4 bases, J lost 1 base, and 8 bases lay in between. In germline, CDR1 is SGHTA, CDR2 FQGNSA. CDR3: CASSWAESYEQYF. The CDR3 DNA follows: TGTGCCAGCAGCTGGGCCGAGTCCTACGAGCAGTACTTC.

There are many counts of this clonotype. The chain uses TRBV12-3 or TRBV12-4 and TRBJ2-3; D is possibly TRBD1 (6 bases). CDR3 length: 15 amino acids. Trimming took off 7 bases at V and 2 bases at J, with 16 bases between the two ends. CDR3 coding DNA: TGTGCCAGCACTCCAAGGGGACAAAACACAGATACGCAGTATTTT. Protein sequence: CASTPRGQNTDTQYF.

This clonotype was recorded many times. The gene calls are TRBV11-1 and TRBJ2-3; maybe TRBD2 (7 bases). This CDR3 contains 17 residues. The germline CDR1 and CDR2 sequences are SGHAT and FQDESV (reference sequence). V lost 2 bases and J 4 bases, leaving 19 bases between the germline ends. CDR3 sequence: CASSLFGAGGPADTQYF. The CDR3 DNA reads as TGTGCCAGCAGCTTATTCGGAGCCGGGGGGCCTGCAGATACGCAGTATTTT.

Many counts were recorded for this clonotype. The V and J genes are TRBV7-9 and TRBJ2-3; 10 bases fit TRBD2. Trimming cost V 5 bases and J 3 bases; bases outside gene matches: 5. CDR1 is SEHNR, CDR2 FQNEAQ, per germline (reference sequence). The CDR3 is 15 amino acids. The CDR3 spells CASSRAGGPTDTQYF. The CDR3 DNA reads as TGTGCCAGCAGCCGAGCGGGGGGGCCGACAGATACGCAGTATTTT.

This clonotype was counted a few times. The chain uses TRBV7-9 and TRBJ2-5; weak D call: TRBD1 (6 bases). The CDR3 sequence is 14 residues long. V was pared by 4 bases and J by 5 bases, with 14 bases between. The V gene's germline CDR1 is SEHNR and CDR2 FQNEAQ (reference sequence). The CDR3 region has the DNA TGTGCCAGCAGCTCTACACAGGGATGGGAGACCCAGTACTTC. Its protein product is CASSSTQGWETQYF.

Many counts were recorded for this clonotype. The rearrangement joins TRBV7-2 to TRBJ2-1; D remains unclear. V gave up 4 bases and J gave up 5 bases, with 18 bases separating them. Germline V gene sequence: CDR1 SGHTA, CDR2 FQGNSA. The CDR3 spans 16 residues. CDR3 DNA sequence: TGTGCCAGCAGCTCATTAGGCACACTACTCAACAATGAGCAGTTCTTC. It yields the protein CASSSLGTLLNNEQFF.

This chain uses TRBV7-3 with TRBJ2-1, with D possibly being TRBD1 (6 bases). The germline V gene has CDR1 SGHTA and CDR2 FQGTGA. The CDR3 consists of 15 residues. The V end was cut by 2 bases, the J end by 7 bases, with 15 bases between. CDR3 bases: TGTGCCAGCAGCTTAGTTCGTGGGGGCCCAAATGAGCAGTTCTTC. This sequence encodes CASSLVRGGPNEQFF.

The table lists this clonotype with a few counts. V and J are TRBV6-4 and TRBJ2-1; tentatively, D is TRBD2 (6 bases). The germline CDR1 and CDR2 sequences are MRHNA and SNTAGT. This CDR3 comprises 17 residues. Trimming removed 4 bases at V and 0 bases at J, with 16 bases between. The CDR3 sequence: CASSVTPAGYSYNEQFF. As DNA, the CDR3 is TGTGCCAGCAGTGTAACCCCCGCGGGATACTCCTACAATGAGCAGTTCTTC.

This chain links TRBV27 with TRBJ2-3, with D hard to call. This CDR3 contains 12 residues. The germline V gene has CDR1 MNHEY and CDR2 SMNVEV (reference sequence). The V end lost 3 bases, the J end lost 4 bases, and 5 bases lay between the germline ends. CDR3 in amino acids: CASSFVADTQYF. The CDR3 bases are TGTGCCAGCAGTTTTGTCGCAGATACGCAGTATTTT.

As DNA, the CDR3 is TGCAGTGCTAGAGACCACGGACAGGGCCAGACTGAAGCTTTCTTT. As protein: CSARDHGQGQTEAFF. The chain carries TRBV20-1 and TRBJ1-1; 8 bases fit TRBD1. Per the germline V gene, CDR1 is DFQATT and CDR2 is SNEGSKA (reference sequence). This CDR3 has 15 residues. V dropped 0 bases and J dropped 5; count of bases not matched to a gene: 8.

This clonotype was counted a few times. V gene TRBV9 combines with J gene TRBJ2-7; the match to TRBD1 covers 11 bases. CDR1 and CDR2 (germline): SGDLS, YYNGEE. After removal of 2 bases from V and 4 bases from J, the junction contained 5 bases not matched to a gene. The CDR3 length is 15 residues. CDR3 amino acids: CASSVRDRGSYEQYF. The CDR3 bases are TGTGCCAGCAGCGTCCGGGACAGGGGGTCTTACGAGCAGTACTTC.

This clonotype was recorded many times. J is TRBJ2-7 and V is TRBV7-6; D is perhaps TRBD1 or TRBD2 (5 bases each). The CDR3 contains 15 residues. Trimming shortened V by 1 base and J by 5 bases, and 15 bases separated the two germline ends. Germline lookup yields CDR1 SGHVS and CDR2 FNYEAQ. CDR3 DNA sequence: TGTGCCAGCAGCTTAGGTTTGGGACGGCCGGACGAGCAGTACTTC. Amino acids: CASSLGLGRPDEQYF.

The V and J genes are TRBV6-6 and TRBJ2-1; D gene unclear. The CDR3 has 12 amino acids. CDR1 is MNHNY, CDR2 SVGAGI, per germline (reference sequence). The V end lost 2 bases, the J end lost 4 bases, and 3 bases lay between the germline ends. Here the CDR3 reads CASSYPYNEQFF. Written as DNA, the CDR3 is TGTGCCAGCAGTTACCCTTACAATGAGCAGTTCTTC.

This clonotype was counted many times. The rearrangement links TRBV20-1 to TRBJ2-5, with 10 positions matching TRBD1. The CDR3 has 15 amino acids. Germline assignment: CDR1 DFQATT and CDR2 SNEGSKA (reference sequence). Trimming took 5 bases from V and 0 from J; bases not matched to a gene: 6. The CDR3 sequence: CSASEGQGYQETQYF. For the CDR3, the DNA is TGCAGTGCTTCAGAGGGACAGGGGTACCAAGAGACCCAGTACTTC.

The chain couples TRBV5-4 to TRBJ2-3, with a weak D call TRBD2 (7 bases). V lost 5 bases and J lost 1, with 14 bases in between. CDR3 length equals 15 residues. Germline-derived CDR1 and CDR2 are SGHNT and YYREEE (reference sequence). The CDR3 nucleotides read TGTGCCAGCAGAACCGCGGGGGCCCGCACAGATACGCAGTATTTT. This translates into CASRTAGARTDTQYF.

V usage is TRBV18 and J usage is TRBJ1-2; the D gene is possibly TRBD1 (6 bases). V lost 3 bases to trimming and J lost 5 bases, with 10 bases between them. Germline V gene data show CDR1 as KGHSH and CDR2 as LQKENI. The CDR3 has 13 amino acids. The DNA of the CDR3 is TGTGCCAGCTCACCTGTAGGGGGATATGGCTACACCTTC. Its protein product is CASSPVGGYGYTF.

This clonotype was counted at least ten times. The chain joins TRBV7-8 to TRBJ2-1, with D possibly being TRBD1 or TRBD2 (6 bases each). The CDR3 is made up of 16 amino acids. CDR1 and CDR2 from the germline V gene are SGHVS and FQNEAQ. Trimming stripped 1 base from V and 3 bases from J, with 13 bases between. The CDR3 nucleotides are TGTGCCAGCAGCTTAGGTGTGGGGGGCCTCTACAATGAGCAGTTCTTC. Its translation: CASSLGVGGLYNEQFF.

Only a few counts were recorded for this clonotype. The chain combines TRBV28 with TRBJ1-4; 7 nucleotides line up with TRBD1. The CDR3 extends over 14 amino acids. CDR1 is MDHEN and CDR2 is SYDVKM in the germline V gene. V was clipped by 6 bases and J by 8 bases; unmatched bases: 9. CDR3 sequence reads: CASSPGTGEEKLFF. CDR3 DNA: TGTGCCAGCAGCCCCGGAACAGGGGAAGAAAAACTGTTTTTT.

This clonotype was recorded many times. The V and J genes are TRBV28 and TRBJ2-6; D gene ambiguous. Germline-derived CDR1 and CDR2 are MDHEN and SYDVKM. This CDR3 region has 17 residues. V was shortened by 5 bases and J by 0 bases, with 14 bases between the two germline ends. This CDR3 reads CASSPNRWGSGANVLTF. Here the CDR3 DNA reads TGTGCCAGCAGTCCGAATCGATGGGGCTCTGGGGCCAACGTCCTGACTTTC.

The chain is built from TRBV29-1 and TRBJ2-7; 9 bases align to TRBD2. The germline V gene encodes CDR1 SQVTM and CDR2 ANQGSEA. The CDR3 spans 14 residues. The ends lost 4 bases at V and 1 base at J; junction bases unmatched: 5. This chain's CDR3 is CSVAQAGGSYEQYF. For the CDR3, the DNA is TGCAGCGTTGCTCAAGCGGGGGGATCCTACGAGCAGTACTTC.

A few counts support this clonotype. Here the CDR3 reads CSVRPGNKETQYF. As DNA, the CDR3 is TGCAGCGTTCGTCCGGGGAACAAAGAGACCCAGTACTTC. V and J are TRBV29-1 and TRBJ2-5; D perhaps matches TRBD2 (5 bases). V shed 5 bases and J shed 3 bases, with 13 bases lying between them. CDR1 is SQVTM, CDR2 ANQGSEA, per germline. The CDR3 totals 13 residues.

This chain connects TRBV19 to TRBJ2-7; D may be TRBD1 (6 bases). This CDR3 comprises 13 residues. The V end was cut by 3 bases, the J end by 6 bases, with 12 bases between. Germline assignment: CDR1 LNHDA and CDR2 SQIVND (reference sequence). CDR3 protein: CASSIQQGREQYF. The CDR3 bases are TGTGCCAGTAGTATTCAACAGGGCCGCGAGCAGTACTTC.